A selection of T cell receptor beta chains follows, all from one sample in a study of blood T cell repertoires in COVID-19. The repertoire was sequenced with immunoSEQ multiplex PCR; TCRdb's copy has only in-frame clones and lacks some. The table has some 260,000 clones, approximately 90% seen once. Sequencing input: peripheral blood. The origin of the receptors is a man between 18 and 35 years old with active or convalescent COVID-19. Both conserved end residues are part of each CDR3. The order of the fields is D gene, V gene, CDR3 length, J gene, clone size, CDR3 DNA, CDR3 protein. D genes are given only for firm matches. A row's size may be missing; if present it is once, few, many or a size class.

>TRBD2|TRBV30|13|TRBJ2-7|NA
TGTGCCTGGAGTTTCTGGGGGGGCTACGAGCAGTACTTC
CAWSFWGGYEQYF
>NA|TRBV2|15|TRBJ1-5|NA
TGTGCCAGCAGTCGGACTGTTAATAGCAATCAGCCCCAGCATTTT
CASSRTVNSNQPQHF
>NA|TRBV11-2|18|TRBJ1-2|NA
TGTGCCAGCAGCTTAAGTCTGTTCGGGGGGCAGGGTAACCATGGCTACACCTTC
CASSLSLFGGQGNHGYTF
>TRBD1|TRBV7-2|13|TRBJ2-1|NA
TGTGCCAGCAGCCTAGGGACAGTCAATGAGCAGTTCTTC
CASSLGTVNEQFF
>NA|TRBV2|14|TRBJ1-2|NA
TGTGCCAGCAGCCGAGACAGGTTTCAAGTTGGCTACACCTTC
CASSRDRFQVGYTF
>NA|TRBV5-1|15|TRBJ1-1|NA
TGCGCCAGCAGCTTGGCCGCCCAGGGCAACACTGAAGCTTTCTTT
CASSLAAQGNTEAFF
>TRBD1|TRBV4-1|13|TRBJ1-6|once
TGCGCCAGCAGCTTAGGGGGCTATTCACCCCTCCACTTT
CASSLGGYSPLHF
>TRBD1|TRBV19|16|TRBJ1-6|NA
TGTGCCAGTAGTATACAGGGGGCGCTTGGGAATTCACCCCTCCACTTT
CASSIQGALGNSPLHF
>TRBD2|TRBV4-1|15|TRBJ2-5|NA
TGCGCCAGCAGCCAAGGAAGGGGAGGGGAAGAGACCCAGTACTTC
CASSQGRGGEETQYF
>NA|TRBV5-4|11|TRBJ2-1|few
TGTGCCAGCAGCTTGATAGATGAGCAGTTCTTC
CASSLIDEQFF
>NA|TRBV18|13|TRBJ2-3|NA
TGTGCCAGCTCACTAAATACGGTGGATACGCAGTATTTT
CASSLNTVDTQYF
>NA|TRBV2|13|TRBJ1-1|NA
TGTGCCAGCAGGATACAGGCGAATACTGAAGCTTTCTTT
CASRIQANTEAFF
>NA|TRBV5-6|15|TRBJ2-1|once
TGTGCCAGCAGCTTGGTTGCCAGGTCTAAAAATGAGCAGTTCTTC
CASSLVARSKNEQFF
>TRBD1|TRBV7-6|17|TRBJ2-3|NA
TGTGCCAGCAGCTCCGGGACAGGGCTACCAAGCACAGATACGCAGTATTTT
CASSSGTGLPSTDTQYF
>TRBD2|TRBV6-6|14|TRBJ2-3|NA
TGTGCCAGCAGTTACTCGACTAGCGGGAGGACGCAGTATTTT
CASSYSTSGRTQYF
>NA|TRBV28|16|TRBJ2-1|few
TGTGCCAGCAGTTTATGGTCAGGGGTCAGCTACAATGAGCAGTTCTTC
CASSLWSGVSYNEQFF
>TRBD1|TRBV6-1|14|TRBJ1-4|NA
TGTGCCAGCAGTGAGACAGGGCGGGATGAAAAACTGTTTTTT
CASSETGRDEKLFF
>NA|TRBV5-1|12|TRBJ1-2|NA
TGCGCCAGCTCAGTTACAGGGTATGGCTACACCTTC
CASSVTGYGYTF
>NA|TRBV4-3|15|TRBJ1-1|NA
TGCGCCAGCAGCCAAGAGCCGGGGGGCTACACTGAAGCTTTCTTT
CASSQEPGGYTEAFF
>NA|TRBV7-2|17|TRBJ2-2|NA
TGTGCCAGCAGCTTAGCACTAGCCCGATCCTCCACCGGGGAGCTGTTTTTT
CASSLALARSSTGELFF
>TRBD2|TRBV3-1/TRBV3-2|19|TRBJ2-3|NA
TGTGCCAGCAGCCAAGATTCCCTTGGGGGAGTAGCGGGACCAGATACGCAGTATTTT
CASSQDSLGGVAGPDTQYF
>NA|TRBV27|16|TRBJ2-1|NA
TGTGCCAGCAGTCCTTCGAAGGGAGATAACTACAATGAGCAGTTCTTC
CASSPSKGDNYNEQFF
>TRBD2|TRBV9|14|TRBJ2-3|NA
TGTGCCAGCAGCAGCGGGGGGGCAACAGATACGCAGTATTTT
CASSSGGATDTQYF
>TRBD1|TRBV9|15|TRBJ1-4|NA
TGTGCCAGCAGCGCGGGCGGGACAGCCTTTGAAAAACTGTTTTTT
CASSAGGTAFEKLFF
>TRBD2|TRBV30|11|TRBJ2-7|NA
TGTGGGGTCGCCTCGGGGGGGGAGCAGTACTTC
CGVASGGEQYF
>TRBD2|TRBV7-2|18|TRBJ2-5|NA
TGTGCCAGCAGCTTAAACCTAGCGGGGGGGCTCTTGCAGGAGACCCAGTACTTC
CASSLNLAGGLLQETQYF
>NA|TRBV7-2|15|TRBJ2-7|NA
TGTGCCAGCAGCTTAGTAGGCGGGATCCTGGGCGAGCAGTACTTC
CASSLVGGILGEQYF
>TRBD1|TRBV18|15|TRBJ1-2|NA
TGTGCCAGCTCACTTCTCCGGACAGGGACCGATGGCTACACCTTC
CASSLLRTGTDGYTF
>TRBD2|TRBV15|16|TRBJ2-1|NA
TGTGCCACCAGCAGAGATATAGCGGGAGCGGGAAATGAGCAGTTCTTC
CATSRDIAGAGNEQFF
>NA|TRBV7-9|12|TRBJ1-2|NA
TGTGCCAGCAGCTCCTCTCACTATGGCTACACCTTC
CASSSSHYGYTF
>TRBD1|TRBV19|14|TRBJ1-1|NA
TGTGCCAGTAGTGGCGGGACAGGGCCTACTGAAGCTTTCTTT
CASSGGTGPTEAFF
>TRBD1|TRBV5-6|14|TRBJ1-2|once
TGTGCCAGCAGCCCCGGACAGGGCAACTATGGCTACACCTTC
CASSPGQGNYGYTF
>NA|TRBV6-5|14|TRBJ1-6|NA
TGTGCCAGCAGTTACCAGGGCGTGAGATCACCCCTCCACTTT
CASSYQGVRSPLHF
>TRBD1|TRBV25-1|14|TRBJ2-7|NA
TGTGCCAGCAGTGAATCGGGACAGGGCTACGAGCAGTACTTC
CASSESGQGYEQYF
>NA|TRBV6-5|14|TRBJ2-7|few
TGTGCCAGCAGTCTCGGACTGGGTACCTACGAGCAGTACTTC
CASSLGLGTYEQYF
>NA|TRBV2|11|TRBJ1-2|NA
TGTGCCAGCAGTGGACAGCCAAACACGCTCTTC
CASSGQPNTLF
>NA|TRBV6-6|12|TRBJ2-1|NA
TGTGCCAGCAGTTCCCGACAGAATGAGCAGTTCTTC
CASSSRQNEQFF
>TRBD1|TRBV3-1/TRBV3-2|14|TRBJ2-1|NA
TGTGCCAGCAGCCATGCATACAGGGGCCATGAGCAGTTCTTC
CASSHAYRGHEQFF
>NA|TRBV4-2|17|TRBJ2-3|NA
TGTGCCAGCAGCCAAACCCGCCCCGGGGGATACACAGATACGCAGTATTTT
CASSQTRPGGYTDTQYF
>NA|TRBV5-1|15|TRBJ1-5|NA
TGCGCCAGCAGCTTGGGCCAGGGAAGCAATCAGCCCCAGCATTTT
CASSLGQGSNQPQHF
>NA|TRBV9|14|TRBJ2-3|once
TGTGCCAGCAGCGCCTGGGACAACACAGATACGCAGTATTTT
CASSAWDNTDTQYF
>TRBD1|TRBV2|14|TRBJ2-1|NA
TGTGCCAGCAGTGAAGACAGGGGAGACAATGAGCAGTTCTTC
CASSEDRGDNEQFF
>NA|TRBV9|16|TRBJ2-3|NA
TGTGCCAGCAGCGTAGCTGCAAGCGGGAGCACAGATACGCAGTATTTT
CASSVAASGSTDTQYF
>NA|TRBV6-2/TRBV6-3|13|TRBJ1-5|NA
TGTGCCAGCAGTCCAGGTGTAAATCAGCCCCAGCATTTT
CASSPGVNQPQHF
>TRBD1|TRBV9|15|TRBJ2-5|NA
TGTGCCAGCAGCCCGGGACAGGGGGGTGGAGAGACCCAGTACTTC
CASSPGQGGGETQYF
>NA|TRBV2|14|TRBJ1-2|NA
TGTGCCAGCATCGATCAAAGGGGAAACTATGGCTACACCTTC
CASIDQRGNYGYTF
>TRBD1|TRBV4-3|16|TRBJ1-4|once
TGCGCCAGCAGCCAAGATCTTCGACAGGGGAGGGAAAAACTGTTTTTT
CASSQDLRQGREKLFF
>TRBD2|TRBV7-6|15|TRBJ2-2|NA
TGTGCCAGCATCCGTAGCGGGGCGTACACCGGGGAGCTGTTTTTT
CASIRSGAYTGELFF
>NA|TRBV29-1|14|TRBJ1-1|NA
TGCAGCGTTGTGGGGCCAGGGTTTAACACTGAAGCTTTCTTT
CSVVGPGFNTEAFF
>TRBD2|TRBV2|16|TRBJ2-3|NA
TGTGCCAGCAGTGCGAACGGGGCTAGCGGTACAGATACGCAGTATTTT
CASSANGASGTDTQYF
>TRBD2|TRBV7-2|15|TRBJ2-3|NA
TGTGCCAGCAGCTTAGAGGCTAGCGGCCTATCGTCGCAGTATTTT
CASSLEASGLSSQYF
>NA|TRBV5-6|16|TRBJ2-3|NA
TGTGCCAGCAGCTTGGACTTTTTACAGAGCACAGATACGCAGTATTTT
CASSLDFLQSTDTQYF
>NA|TRBV15|16|TRBJ2-1|NA
TGTGCCACCAGCAATATGCGGAGGAGCTCCTACAATGAGCAGTTCTTC
CATSNMRRSSYNEQFF
>TRBD2|TRBV9|15|TRBJ2-1|NA
TGTGCCAGCAGCGTTCGCCTAGCGGGATACAATGAGCAGTTCTTC
CASSVRLAGYNEQFF
>NA|TRBV5-6|16|TRBJ1-5|NA
TGTGCCAGCAGCTTGGCCATCGGGGGGAATCATCAGCCCCAGCATTTT
CASSLAIGGNHQPQHF
>TRBD2|TRBV7-2|15|TRBJ2-1|once
TGTGCCAGCAGCCCGGGGACTAGCGGGGGGACTGAGCAGTTCTTC
CASSPGTSGGTEQFF
>NA|TRBV7-2|11|TRBJ2-7|NA
TGTGCCAGCAGCTTGCCGGGCGAGCAGTACTTC
CASSLPGEQYF
>NA|TRBV19|15|TRBJ2-1|NA
TGTGCCAGTAGTATGGCCAGTCCCTTATACAATGAGCAGTTCTTC
CASSMASPLYNEQFF
>NA|TRBV7-9|15|TRBJ1-1|once
TGTGCCAGCAGCTTAAGTGAGGACAGAGGTTCTGAAGCTTTCTTT
CASSLSEDRGSEAFF
>TRBD1|TRBV2|14|TRBJ1-2|NA
TGTGCCAGCGATGATCCCGGGACAGTTTATGGCTACACCTTC
CASDDPGTVYGYTF